This T cell receptor (beta chain) stems from a study of identical twins. The CDR3 sequence is 17 residues long. V lost 3 bases and J 3 bases, leaving 18 bases between the germline ends. TCRdb passed the 5' RACE reads through MiXCR, listing each CDR3 protein once. The sample gives about 530,000 distinct CDR3 sequences, more than 20% of which show up once; 0.48% is in the top ten. This same sample was also taken into another study, of yellow fever vaccine responses in identical twins.

Source material: CD4+ T cells sorted from blood. The clonotype was recovered from a woman aged 18-29 years in good health. V usage is TRBV12-3 or TRBV12-4 and J usage is TRBJ1-5; a weak D match, TRBD1 (6 bases). In DNA, the CDR3 is TGTGCCAGCAGTTTTCGCCCCACGGGGGCCCCCAATCAGCCCCAGCATTTT. Its translation is CASSFRPTGAPNQPQHF.